These 7 T cell receptor beta chains came from one sample sequenced in a study of T cells in Graves' hyperthyroidism and ophthalmopathy. RNA transcripts served as the template for amplifying TCR beta CDR3 regions. A first-round RT-PCR of the TCR CDR3 used the HTBI primer set. Each CDR3 protein gets one entry after TCRdb re-called the multiplex PCR reads with MiXCR. The sample includes hundreds of thousands of distinct CDR3 sequences, about 18% of them seen just once. The sequencing input was blood. All receptors derive from a woman in her sixties with Graves' ophthalmopathy.

This clonotype was seen at least ten times. The CDR3: CASSFFSGTGDYEQYF. CDR3 in DNA: TGTGCCAGCAGTTTCTTCTCCGGGACAGGGGACTACGAGCAGTACTTC. The rearrangement joins TRBV27 to TRBJ2-7, with TRBD1 identical over 10 bases. V trimming: 3 bases; J trimming: 3 bases; junction bases outside the gene matches: 8. CDR3 size: 16 residues. From germline, CDR1 is MNHEY and CDR2 SMNVEV (reference sequence).

Remarks on this clonotype: A much larger clone lies one base from this, so it may be a read error. Lacking the conserved final phenylalanine or tryptophan, this CDR3 likely reflects a read error. The CDR3 sequence is CSARDLAGRDTQYS. CDR3 DNA sequence: TGCAGTGCTAGAGACCTAGCTGGGAGAGATACGCAGTATTCT. This chain joins TRBV20-1 and TRBJ2-3; possibly TRBD2 for D (5 bases). Germline V gene sequence: CDR1 DFQATT, CDR2 SNEGSKA (reference sequence). CDR3 length: 14 residues. The V gene lost 0 bases and the J gene lost 5 bases, with 12 bases spanning the gap.

This clonotype was seen many times. The genes are TRBV12-3 or TRBV12-4 and TRBJ1-5; 7 bases map to TRBD1. The CDR3 sequence is 14 residues long. V was clipped by 3 bases and J by 9 bases; unmatched bases: 8. CDR3 sequence: CASSFRTGRSPQHF. Here the CDR3 DNA reads TGTGCCAGCAGTTTTCGGACAGGCAGGTCGCCCCAGCATTTT.

The chain combines TRBV4-3 with TRBJ1-5; D is ambiguous. Germline V gives CDR1 LGHNA, CDR2 YSLEER. The CDR3 is 13 amino acids. Trimming pared 0 bases from V and 4 bases from J, leaving 4 bases between. Here the CDR3 reads CASSQEINQPQHF. The CDR3 region has the DNA TGCGCCAGCAGCCAAGAGATAAATCAGCCCCAGCATTTT.

Only a few counts were recorded for this clonotype. The rearrangement links TRBV28 to TRBJ2-7; 7 positions agree with TRBD1. This CDR3 comprises 14 residues. After removal of 6 bases from V and 4 bases from J, the junction contained 9 bases not matched to a gene. Germline V gene data show CDR1 as MDHEN and CDR2 as SYDVKM. The CDR3 is CASRAGTAEYEQYF. The CDR3 bases are TGTGCCAGCAGGGCCGGGACAGCTGAATACGAGCAGTACTTC.

This clonotype was seen at least ten times. The genes are TRBV10-3 and TRBJ2-7; D unclear. V was shortened by 0 bases and J by 2 bases, with 11 bases between the two germline ends. The CDR3 is 15 residues long. From germline, CDR1 is ENHRY and CDR2 SYGVKD. CDR3 DNA sequence: TGTGCCATCAGTGAGTCGCAGGTCAACACCTACGAGCAGTACTTC. Encoded protein: CAISESQVNTYEQYF.

This clonotype showed up just a few times. The chain recombines TRBV7-2 with TRBJ1-6; D gene uncertain. CDR3 size: 15 residues. Per the germline V gene, CDR1 is SGHTA and CDR2 is FQGNSA. The ends were cut back, 1 base at V and 9 bases at J, with 13 bases in the middle. CDR3: CASSLGANLGSPLHF. CDR3 nucleotides: TGTGCCAGCAGCTTAGGGGCTAATCTGGGTTCACCCCTCCACTTT.